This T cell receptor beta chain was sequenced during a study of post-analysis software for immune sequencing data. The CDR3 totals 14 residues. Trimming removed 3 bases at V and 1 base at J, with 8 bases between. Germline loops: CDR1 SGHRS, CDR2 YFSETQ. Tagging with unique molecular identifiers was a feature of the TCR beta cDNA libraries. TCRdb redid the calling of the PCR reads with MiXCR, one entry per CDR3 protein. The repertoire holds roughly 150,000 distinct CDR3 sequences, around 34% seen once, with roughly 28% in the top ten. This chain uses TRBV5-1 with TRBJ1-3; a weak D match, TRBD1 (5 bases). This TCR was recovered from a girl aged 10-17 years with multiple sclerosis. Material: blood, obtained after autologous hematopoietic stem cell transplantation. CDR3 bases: TGCGCCAGCAGCTCGGACACGTCTGGAAACACCATATATTTT. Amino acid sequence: CASSSDTSGNTIYF.